Below, 5 T cell receptor beta chains from the same sample are listed, as sequenced in a study of blood T cell repertoires in COVID-19 (dated by TCRdb to about 2020). Libraries were prepared through the immunoSEQ multiplex PCR assay. The immuneACCESS repertoire file appears here via TCRdb, limited to in-frame rearrangements. These files lack a portion of the clones; in checked studies, under half of the deficit traces to unresolved V genes, and the cause of the others is not known. The sample has 150,000 to 200,000 clones on record, 75% to 85% of them singletons. The top ten clones comprise roughly a sixth of the sample. Source material: PBMCs or T cells enriched from blood (not recorded which). The receptor source for this set is a woman aged 45-60 years with acute COVID-19.

CDR3 region: CAIKAGGSTDTQYF. The CDR3 DNA follows: TGTGCGATAAAGGCGGGGGGCAGCACAGATACGCAGTATTTT. The chain couples TRBV10-3 to TRBJ2-3; the match to TRBD2 covers 8 bases. Germline CDR1 and CDR2: ENHRY and SYGVKD. CDR3 length: 14 residues.

The chain links TRBV28 to TRBJ1-5, with D perhaps TRBD1 (6 bases). This CDR3 region has 15 residues. V lost 4 bases and J 4 bases, leaving 14 bases between the germline ends. Germline V gene data show CDR1 as MDHEN and CDR2 as SYDVKM. CDR3 DNA: TGTGCCAGCAGTTCGCGAACAGGGTGGAATCAGCCCCAGCATTTT. It translates to CASSSRTGWNQPQHF. The full variable domain, completed using reference TRBV28 and TRBJ1-5, is DVKVTQSSRYLVKRTGEKVFLECVQDMDHENMFWYRQDPGLGLRLIYFSYDVKMKEKGDIPEGYSVSREKKERFSLILESASTNQTSMYLCASSSRTGWNQPQHFGDGTRLSIL.

The chain is built from TRBV10-3 and TRBJ1-1; tentative D call: TRBD1 (6 bases). This CDR3 is built from 14 residues. The ends were cut back, 2 bases at V and 4 bases at J, with 11 bases in the middle. Germline V gives CDR1 ENHRY, CDR2 SYGVKD. The CDR3 loop reads CAISEMGHRTEAFF. The CDR3 bases are TGTGCCATCAGTGAGATGGGACATCGCACTGAAGCTTTCTTT.

The rearrangement joins TRBV28 to TRBJ1-1, with D possibly matching TRBD1 (5 bases). The CDR3 is 13 residues long. Looked up from germline, CDR1 is MDHEN and CDR2 is SYDVKM. With 3 bases removed from V and 1 base from J, the gap between germline ends came to 6 bases. This chain's CDR3 is CASSLGGNTEAFF. The DNA for the CDR3 is TGTGCCAGCAGTTTGGGGGGGAACACTGAAGCTTTCTTT.

This chain links TRBV24-1 with TRBJ1-5; TRBD1 might be the D (6 bases). Germline V lookup: CDR1 KGHDR, CDR2 SFDVKD. Trimming removed 3 bases at V and 4 bases at J, with 12 bases between. The CDR3 covers 15 residues. CDR3 sequence reads: CATSDPQGGNQPQHF. In nucleotides, the CDR3 is TGTGCCACCAGTGATCCACAGGGCGGGAATCAGCCCCAGCATTTT.